The 20 T cell receptor beta chains below were found in one sample sequenced in a study of cytomegalovirus exposure and HLA in healthy donors. 60 Vbeta and 13 Jbeta primers were used in PCR. Sequencing used immunoSEQ multiplex PCR; TCRdb keeps in-frame clones, though not all of them. The sample lists 150,000 to 200,000 clones; approximately 88% were seen once. Sample: PBMCs. Receptors were obtained from a boy younger than 18 in good health and CMV-seronegative.

The table lists this clone with a few counts. The gene calls are TRBV6-1 and TRBJ1-2; possibly TRBD1 for D (5 bases). V gave up 6 bases and J gave up 8 bases, with 13 bases separating them. The length of the CDR3 is 12 residues. CDR1 is MNHNS, CDR2 SASEGT, per germline. This CDR3 reads CASRKWGQGYTF. CDR3 DNA sequence: TGTGCCAGCAGAAAATGGGGCCAGGGCTACACCTTC.

This clone has only a few counts. DNA of the CDR3: TGTGCCAGCAGCCGTGGGACTAGCGGGCTCACAGATACGCAGTATTTT. This encodes CASSRGTSGLTDTQYF. The rearrangement uses TRBV14 and TRBJ2-3; the match to TRBD2 covers 12 bases. The V gene's germline CDR1 is SGHDN and CDR2 FVKESK. The CDR3 has 16 amino acids. V dropped 4 bases and J dropped 2; count of bases not matched to a gene: 4.

The rearrangement joins TRBV25-1 to TRBJ1-2; 8 nucleotides agree with TRBD1. V lost 4 bases and J lost 5; bases outside the gene matches: 0. CDR1 and CDR2 from the germline V gene are MGHDK and SYGVNS. The CDR3 contains 12 residues. In DNA, the CDR3 is TGTGCCAGCAGTGGGACAGGGTATGGCTACACCTTC. Amino acids: CASSGTGYGYTF.

This clone was picked up one time. J is TRBJ1-2 and V is TRBV28; the match to TRBD1 covers 7 bases. The CDR3 contains 15 residues. Trimming cost V 4 bases and J 12 bases; bases outside gene matches: 17. Germline V lookup: CDR1 MDHEN, CDR2 SYDVKM. The CDR3 bases are TGTGCCAGCAGTTCAGGACAGGTTGATTATGGCTACGACACCTTC. Translating it yields CASSSGQVDYGYDTF.

J is TRBJ2-2 and V is TRBV5-1; 9 bases map to TRBD2. The junction had 4 bases not matched to a gene; V was cut back by 4 bases and J by 3 bases. In germline, CDR1 is SGHRS, CDR2 YFSETQ. The CDR3 extends over 15 amino acids. CDR3 sequence (DNA): TGCGCCAGCAGCCCGGGACTAGCCTACACCGGGGAGCTGTTTTTT. Its translation is CASSPGLAYTGELFF.

J is TRBJ1-4 and V is TRBV28, with 8 bases aligning to TRBD1. J was trimmed by 5 bases and V by 1 base; bases with no gene match: 15. The V gene's germline CDR1 is MDHEN and CDR2 SYDVKM. This CDR3 is built from 19 residues. In DNA, the CDR3 is TGTGCCAGCAGTTTATTTTGGGAACTCGGGACAGGCCAAAATGAAAAACTGTTTTTT. Translation gives CASSLFWELGTGQNEKLFF.

The chain employs TRBV7-8 and TRBJ1-2; weak D call: TRBD1 (5 bases). Germline V gene data show CDR1 as SGHVS and CDR2 as FQNEAQ. V lost 3 bases and J lost 2, with 10 bases in between. The CDR3 has 14 amino acids. Here the CDR3 DNA reads TGTGCCAGCAGCTTGGGGGGTCGGAACTATGGCTACACCTTC. Encoded protein: CASSLGGRNYGYTF.

The genes are TRBV15 and TRBJ1-6; perhaps TRBD1 as D (5 bases). Between the trimmed V and J ends, which lost 1 base and 7 bases, there was a span of 11 bases. The CDR3 loop spans 15 amino acids. CDR1 is LNHNV and CDR2 is YYDKDF in the germline V gene (reference sequence). The CDR3 is CATSRGTGVNSPLHF. The CDR3 nucleotides read TGTGCCACCAGCAGAGGAACAGGTGTCAATTCACCCCTCCACTTT.

This chain connects TRBV23-1 to TRBJ1-1; D unresolved. TRBV23-1 is assigned to the ORF class and has an uncertain function. The CDR3 has 16 amino acids. V was trimmed by 2 bases and J by 7 bases, leaving 20 bases between them. Written as DNA, the CDR3 is TGCGCCAGCAGTCAACCAATCCCCGGGGAGTCGGATGAAGCTTTCTTT. It specifies CASSQPIPGESDEAFF.

V usage is TRBV27 and J usage is TRBJ2-7, with TRBD1 as a possible D gene (5 bases). The CDR3 loop spans 12 amino acids. Trimming removed 3 bases at V and 7 bases at J, with 10 bases between. CDR1 MNHEY and CDR2 SMNVEV come from the germline V gene (reference sequence). DNA for the CDR3: TGTGCCAGCAGTTTTAATACAGGAGAGCAGTACTTC. It encodes CASSFNTGEQYF.

The gene calls are TRBV4-3 and TRBJ2-5; the match to TRBD2 covers 11 bases. Germline CDR1 LGHNA, CDR2 YSLEER. V lost 3 bases and J lost 3; bases outside the gene matches: 9. The CDR3 is 17 residues long. CDR3 bases: TGCGCCAGCAGCCAGGGGATATTAGCGGGGGGGGAAGAGACCCAGTACTTC. As protein: CASSQGILAGGEETQYF.

The chain combines TRBV5-1 with TRBJ2-1; 8 nucleotides agree with TRBD2. V lost 1 base and J lost 5; bases outside the gene matches: 2. This CDR3 comprises 14 residues. Germline V lookup: CDR1 SGHRS, CDR2 YFSETQ. The CDR3 DNA reads TGCGCCAGCAGCTTGAACGGGGGGGACAATGAGCAGTTCTTC. This gives the protein CASSLNGGDNEQFF.

This sequence joins TRBV23-1 and TRBJ1-2; 7 bases are a match to TRBD1. TRBV23-1 is placed among ORFs of uncertain function. Germline trimming cut 4 bases from V and 4 bases from J; bases unmatched to any gene: 6. CDR3 length equals 14 residues. The CDR3 sequence: CASSPSTGTYGYTF. The CDR3 bases are TGCGCCAGCAGTCCATCGACAGGGACCTATGGCTACACCTTC.

V gene TRBV9 combines with J gene TRBJ2-3, with D maybe TRBD2 (5 bases). Germline V CDR1 and CDR2: SGDLS, YYNGEE. This CDR3 is built from 19 residues. Trimming took 2 bases from V and 0 from J, leaving 22 bases between them. The CDR3 loop reads CASSVEEGLFRYSTDTQYF. The CDR3 coding sequence is TGTGCCAGCAGCGTCGAGGAAGGACTTTTCCGGTATAGCACAGATACGCAGTATTTT.

The CDR3 loop is CASSATGATEAFF. The CDR3 DNA sequence: TGTGCCAGCAGTGCCACGGGTGCCACTGAAGCTTTCTTT. The gene calls are TRBV6-1 and TRBJ1-1; D not resolved. The V gene lost 4 bases and the J gene lost 4 bases, with 10 bases spanning the gap. The CDR3 runs to 13 residues. Germline V lookup: CDR1 MNHNS, CDR2 SASEGT.

The V call is TRBV6-1, the J call TRBJ2-3; 9 positions agree with TRBD2. Germline lookup yields CDR1 MNHNS and CDR2 SASEGT. The length of the CDR3 is 15 residues. With 2 bases clipped from V and 0 bases from J, the junction kept 0 bases outside the gene matches. Written as DNA, the CDR3 is TGTGCCAGCAGTGAACTAGCGGGGAGCACAGATACGCAGTATTTT. Amino acids: CASSELAGSTDTQYF.

The gene calls are TRBV5-1 and TRBJ2-1, with 10 bases that match TRBD1. The V segment lost 3 bases and the J segment 6 bases; nucleotides outside the gene matches: 3. Germline CDR1 reads SGHRS; CDR2 reads YFSETQ. The CDR3 runs to 14 residues. The CDR3 is CASSSGQGSNEQFF. CDR3 nucleotide sequence: TGCGCCAGCAGCTCGGGACAGGGGAGCAATGAGCAGTTCTTC.

In nucleotides, the CDR3 is TGTGCCAGCAGCTTGGGACTAGCGGGGGGCACAGATACGCAGTATTTT. Amino acids: CASSLGLAGGTDTQYF. The rearrangement uses TRBV5-4 and TRBJ2-3; 12 nucleotides match TRBD2. CDR3 length: 16 amino acids. CDR1 SGHNT and CDR2 YYREEE come from the germline V gene (reference sequence). Trimming cost V 0 bases and J 1 base; bases outside gene matches: 0.

The chain employs TRBV10-2 and TRBJ1-2; D is unclear. CDR3 length: 15 residues. Trimming shortened V by 3 bases and J by 3 bases, and 14 bases separated the two germline ends. Germline CDR1 reads WSHSY; CDR2 reads SAAADI. CDR3 residues: CASSELEVWDYGYTF. DNA for the CDR3: TGCGCCAGCAGTGAACTTGAGGTTTGGGACTATGGCTACACCTTC.

This chain uses TRBV4-1 with TRBJ2-7, with 9 bases matching TRBD1. In germline, CDR1 is MGHRA, CDR2 YSYEKL. There are 15 residues in the CDR3. V lost 5 bases and J lost 4; bases outside the gene matches: 9. This CDR3 is CASSYVGTGRYEQYF. CDR3 sequence (DNA): TGCGCCAGCAGCTACGTAGGGACAGGGAGGTACGAGCAGTACTTC.